This T cell receptor (beta chain) was sequenced for a study of OX40 agonist ivuxolimab in advanced cancers. About the study as a whole: Ivuxolimab, which targeted the costimulatory receptor OX40 (CD134), was an agonistic, fully human IgG2 monoclonal antibody. Intravenous ivuxolimab was administered to patients every 2 weeks at six dose levels: 0.01, 0.1, 0.3, 1.5, 3 and 10 mg/kg. Of the roughly 52 dose-escalation patients, hepatocellular carcinoma was present in around 20, melanoma in around 15, renal cell carcinoma in 9 and head and neck cancer in 9. In the dose-escalation cohort, 82.7% of patients were male, and the mean age was approximately 60 years, with a range of roughly 23 to 85. Patients were allowed to have had prior anti-PD-1, anti-PD-L1 or anti-CTLA-4 therapy, and more than 30% of the dose-escalation patients had previously received checkpoint inhibitors. Partial responses occurred in three dose-escalation patients, of whom one had hepatocellular carcinoma and two had cutaneous melanoma. Peripheral TCRbeta sequencing aimed to test whether ivuxolimab altered TCR sequence diversity and caused clonal T-cell expansion. The paper covers the monotherapy dose-escalation part of the phase I ivuxolimab trial, which included N ≈ 50 patients.

To sequence the TCRbeta CDR3 region, genomic DNA was isolated from the sorted cells. TCRbeta CDR3 regions were sequenced using the immunoSEQ Assay. As stored in TCRdb, this immuneACCESS dataset retains in-frame rearrangements with V and J assigned. A fraction of the clones does not appear; measured against another copy, unresolved V genes explain less than half of the discrepancy, and the remainder lacks a known reason. The sample has 30,000 to 35,000 clones on record, about 92% of them singletons. The leading ten clones occupy about 34% of the sample. The CDR3 holds 13 amino acids from the cysteine to the phenylalanine. Solely the CDR3 DNA is kept, with 39 bases framed from the first base. The germline V and J ends show losses of 7 bases and 3 bases respectively, and no gene match explains 5 bases of the junction. CDR1 and CDR2 are read off the germline V gene (reference sequence) as MNHEY and SMNVEV.

Patients with a history of autoimmune disease or receiving systemic immunosuppression were excluded from the trial. Peripheral blood for TCR sequencing was drawn from every dose cohort at baseline, at cycle 4 day 1 and at cycle 7 day 1. The samples were taken from a phase I, first-in-human, multicenter, open-label dose-escalation trial of ivuxolimab. Adults with locally advanced or metastatic melanoma, renal cell, hepatocellular, or head and neck squamous cell carcinoma were enrolled in the trial. CD4+ and CD8+ T cells were sorted separately from peripheral blood before TCR sequencing. What the authors observed across the whole study: On average, CD8+ T cells showed more expanded clones than CD4+ T cells after ivuxolimab. At doses of 0.1 to 3.0 mg/kg, clonal expansion of both CD4+ and CD8+ blood T cells was observed from baseline to week 6. Low levels of normalized T-cell clonal expansion were also seen in some patients who did not respond. The antigen specificity of the peripheral T cells that underwent clonal expansion was not determined. In partial responders in the 0.1-3.0 mg/kg groups, normalized peripheral clonal expansion was found to be among the lowest, especially among CD8+ T cells.

This clone came up once. This clone's antigen is unknown. There are no base qualities to consult, and no much larger clone falls within one base. Sequences were derived from CD4+ or CD8+ T cells sorted from blood, sampled in a trial of the OX40 agonist ivuxolimab. The chain is assembled from TRBV27 and TRBJ2-7; 8 bases in the middle match TRBD1. The sequence came from an adult with an advanced solid tumor such as melanoma, head and neck, liver or kidney cancer. The sequence in DNA is TGTGCCAGCACACAGGGGGTGCACTACGAGCAGTACTTC. Its translation is CASTQGVHYEQYF.